A single TCR beta chain is shown here with its context. The same CDR3 arises from other DNA sequences in this sample as well. The sample belongs to a study of blood T cell repertoires in COVID-19. Study-wide context: In each case, the material was cDNA or gDNA derived from T cells, B-cell-depleted T cells, or PBMCs.

V shed 2 bases and J 5 bases; nucleotides not matched to a gene: 2. The CDR3 runs 13 residues. CDR1 and CDR2 (germline): MGHRA, YSYEKL. In the original processing: Amplification with reference gene primers provided the estimates of nucleated cell counts. Clones were sequenced by immunoSEQ multiplex PCR, and TCRdb holds only the in-frame ones, with some missing. V and J calls and clone size are as listed in that table; D and trimming were resolved from the DNA. The data contain more than 100,000 clones, approximately 70% of them singletons. This TCR was sampled from a human donor with acute or convalescent COVID-19. The donor label of this sample is uncertain. The chain uses TRBV4-1 and TRBJ2-5, with 7 bases aligning to TRBD2. The sequencing sample was made of peripheral blood. CDR3 sequence: CASSQWRGETQYF. CDR3 DNA sequence: TGCGCCAGCAGCCAATGGCGGGGGGAGACCCAGTACTTC.